Shown below are 17 T cell receptor beta chains from a single sample sequenced in a study of cytomegalovirus exposure and HLA in healthy donors. 13 Jbeta primers and 60 Vbeta primers were used for the PCR. Method: immunoSEQ multiplex PCR; TCRdb's copy keeps in-frame clones and lacks some. The table includes 150,000 or so clones, 84% detected once. The sample comprised PBMCs. The source of these receptors is a boy aged 2 to 10 in good health and CMV-seronegative.

CDR3 region: CASRSGQGDYGYTF. In DNA, the CDR3 is TGTGCCAGCAGGTCGGGACAGGGTGACTATGGCTACACCTTC. This sequence joins TRBV28 and TRBJ1-2, with 9 bases fitting TRBD1. The CDR3 is 14 residues long. V trimming: 6 bases; J trimming: 3 bases; junction bases outside the gene matches: 5. Germline CDR1 and CDR2: MDHEN and SYDVKM.

Only a few counts were recorded for this clone. V and J are TRBV5-4 and TRBJ2-7; 9 positions agree with TRBD1. The V gene's germline CDR1 is SGHNT and CDR2 YYREEE (reference sequence). Trimming removed 3 bases from V and 0 bases from J; junction bases left unmatched: 4. The CDR3 has 15 amino acids. CDR3 in amino acids: CASSYDRGDSYEQYF. CDR3 DNA sequence: TGTGCCAGCAGCTACGACAGGGGGGACTCCTACGAGCAGTACTTC.

The chain recombines TRBV5-6 with TRBJ2-3; 10 nucleotides agree with TRBD2. CDR1 is SGHDT and CDR2 is YYEEEE in the germline V gene. The ends lost 1 base at V and 8 bases at J; junction bases unmatched: 7. The CDR3 is 15 residues long. The CDR3 region has the DNA TGTGCCAGCAGCTTGTCCGGGACTAGCGCTTTTACGCAGTATTTT. This gives the protein CASSLSGTSAFTQYF.

The gene calls are TRBV6-5 and TRBJ2-7; TRBD1 agrees at 8 bases. The V gene's germline CDR1 is MNHEY and CDR2 SVGAGI. J was trimmed by 5 bases and V by 6 bases; bases with no gene match: 9. This CDR3 comprises 14 residues. The CDR3 region has the DNA TGTGCCAGCAGACGAGGACAGGGTGGGAACGAGCAGTACTTC. It encodes CASRRGQGGNEQYF.

The chain combines TRBV19 with TRBJ2-5; D is perhaps TRBD2 (5 bases). Germline CDR1 LNHDA, CDR2 SQIVND (reference sequence). There are 15 residues in the CDR3. Between the trimmed V and J ends, which lost 8 bases and 2 bases, there was a span of 18 bases. The CDR3 sequence: CASSLGVVDQETQYF. As DNA, the CDR3 is TGTGCCAGTTCCCTCGGGGTGGTAGATCAAGAGACCCAGTACTTC.

This clone has just one count. The gene calls are TRBV30 and TRBJ1-1, with 9 bases identical to TRBD1. The length of the CDR3 is 15 residues. Germline V lookup: CDR1 GTSNPN, CDR2 SVGIG (reference sequence). After removal of 0 bases from V and 3 bases from J, the junction contained 5 bases not matched to a gene. The CDR3 here is CAWSVDRGWDTEAFF. The CDR3 coding sequence is TGTGCCTGGAGTGTGGACAGGGGTTGGGACACTGAAGCTTTCTTT.

The CDR3 DNA sequence: TGTGCCAGCAGCGGTGGGCGGGAGTACAATGAGCAGTTCTTC. This sequence encodes CASSGGREYNEQFF. The chain has TRBV2 and TRBJ2-1; 7 bases agree with TRBD2. V shed 6 bases and J 4 bases; nucleotides not matched to a gene: 6. The CDR3 covers 14 residues. Germline-derived CDR1 and CDR2 are SNHLY and FYNNEI.

The J gene is TRBJ2-3, the V gene TRBV19; 7 positions match TRBD2. The CDR3 is 15 residues long. V gave up 7 bases and J gave up 3 bases; unmatched junction bases: 10. Germline CDR1 and CDR2: LNHDA and SQIVND (reference sequence). CDR3 sequence: CASTPRRLATDTQYF. In DNA form, the CDR3 reads TGTGCCAGTACCCCTCGGCGACTAGCAACAGATACGCAGTATTTT.

The V gene is TRBV18, the J gene TRBJ2-3; 7 positions match TRBD2. J lost 6 bases, V lost 6 bases, and 12 bases had no gene match. CDR1 is KGHSH and CDR2 is LQKENI in the germline V gene. The CDR3 length is 15 residues. CDR3 sequence: CASSPLAGVGDTQYF. The CDR3 coding sequence is TGTGCCAGCTCCCCCCTCGCGGGAGTAGGGGATACGCAGTATTTT.

The chain carries TRBV5-1 and TRBJ2-5, with D perhaps matching TRBD2 (5 bases). Deletions cut 4 bases from V and 5 bases from J, with 15 bases between. This CDR3 region has 14 residues. Germline V gene sequence: CDR1 SGHRS, CDR2 YFSETQ. The DNA for the CDR3 is TGCGCCAGCAGCCCGGGAAGGGCAAGGGAGACCCAGTACTTC. It codes for CASSPGRARETQYF. The full variable domain, with the rest looked up from reference TRBV5-1 and TRBJ2-5, is KAGVTQTPRYLIKTRGQQVTLSCSPISGHRSVSWYQQTPGQGLQFLFEYFSETQRNKGNFPGRFSGRQFSNSRSEMNVSTLELGDSALYLCASSPGRARETQYFGPGTRLLVL.

The chain employs TRBV5-4 and TRBJ2-7; 10 bases map to TRBD2. The CDR3 sequence is 15 residues long. The germline CDR1 and CDR2 sequences are SGHNT and YYREEE (reference sequence). Trimming at V came to 0 bases and at J to 4 bases, leaving 4 bases not matched to a gene. Written as DNA, the CDR3 is TGTGCCAGCAGCTTGGCTAGCGGGAGCCCATACGAGCAGTACTTC. Encoded protein: CASSLASGSPYEQYF.

V and J are TRBV6-5 and TRBJ2-5; TRBD1 might be the D (5 bases). CDR1 and CDR2 (germline): MNHEY, SVGAGI. Deletions cut 5 bases from V and 7 bases from J, with 11 bases between. The CDR3 loop spans 12 amino acids. The CDR3 loop is CASSESRGTQYF. The CDR3 DNA reads TGTGCCAGCAGTGAGTCAAGGGGGACCCAGTACTTC.

This clone showed up just a few times. This sequence joins TRBV5-1 and TRBJ1-4; D might be TRBD1 (5 bases). Trimming pared 2 bases from V and 4 bases from J, leaving 9 bases between. CDR3 length: 14 residues. Germline CDR1 reads SGHRS; CDR2 reads YFSETQ. The CDR3 spells CASSFGGVNEKLFF. The CDR3 bases are TGCGCCAGCAGCTTTGGAGGGGTTAATGAAAAACTGTTTTTT.

This chain connects TRBV27 to TRBJ2-7, with 11 positions matching TRBD2. Per the germline V gene, CDR1 is MNHEY and CDR2 is SMNVEV (reference sequence). Trimming at V came to 4 bases and at J to 1 base, leaving 3 bases not matched to a gene. The CDR3 has 15 residues. CDR3 loop: CASSWASGRSYEQYF. The CDR3, as DNA: TGTGCCAGCAGTTGGGCTAGCGGGAGGTCCTACGAGCAGTACTTC.

The CDR3 region has the DNA TGCAGTGCTAGAGCGGCCGGGGAGCTGTTTTTT. Translation gives CSARAAGELFF. The chain joins TRBV20-1 to TRBJ2-2; D gene uncertain. Germline lookup yields CDR1 DFQATT and CDR2 SNEGSKA (reference sequence). This CDR3 spans 11 amino acids. Deletions cut 1 base from V and 6 bases from J, with 3 bases between.

V usage is TRBV7-9 and J usage is TRBJ1-1; 7 nucleotides agree with TRBD1. The CDR3 has 13 amino acids. Germline V gene sequence: CDR1 SEHNR, CDR2 FQNEAQ (reference sequence). J lost 5 bases, V lost 3 bases, and 3 bases had no gene match. The chain's CDR3 is CASSFDRETEAFF. In nucleotides, the CDR3 is TGTGCCAGCAGCTTCGACAGGGAGACTGAAGCTTTCTTT.

The CDR3 DNA sequence: TGTGCCAGCAGCTTGCTGGGACAGGGGGCATTTAATGAGCAGTTCTTC. Encoded protein: CASSLLGQGAFNEQFF. The chain combines TRBV5-4 with TRBJ2-1; TRBD1 agrees at 12 bases. The length of the CDR3 is 16 residues. V lost 1 base and J lost 7; bases outside the gene matches: 6. Germline V gene sequence: CDR1 SGHNT, CDR2 YYREEE (reference sequence).